This T cell receptor beta chain emerged from a study of CD8+CD57+ T cells in acquired aplastic anemia. Across the whole study: Sorted CD4+ plus CD8+ cells gave DNA averaging about 3 ug.

TCR beta VDJ and CDR3 profiles were obtained from a genomic DNA template. TCRdb independently ran MiXCR on the reads; one entry per CDR3 protein. The sample includes about half a million distinct CDR3 sequences, around 32% of them seen just once. Patients sequenced had flow cytometry evidence of CD8+CD57+ cell expansion. The patients, all of them, had severe acquired aplastic anemia. Germline CDR1 reads SGHTA; CDR2 reads FQGTGA. The CDR3 contains 13 residues. V gave up 0 bases and J gave up 9 bases, with 9 bases separating them. The receptor was derived from a human donor with aplastic anemia. The chain couples TRBV7-3 to TRBJ2-1; D not resolved. Sequenced: sorted CD4+, CD8+, or CD8+CD57+ T cells (not recorded which) from PBMCs. Written as DNA, the CDR3 is TGTGCCAGCAGCTTAACGGGGATCACTGAGCAGTTCTTC. This sequence encodes CASSLTGITEQFF.